This record concerns one TCR beta chain sequence. These data are taken from a study of blood T cell repertoires in COVID-19. The wider study: Whether acute or convalescent, the COVID-19 samples came from the United States, Italy and Spain. Nucleic acid was either cDNA or gDNA, and it came from T cells, B-cell-depleted T cells, or PBMCs.

As handled by the study authors: Amplification from reference gene primers served as the basis for estimated nucleated cell counts. TCRdb keeps only in-frame clones here, not all; method: immunoSEQ multiplex PCR. The V and J calls and clone size were taken over from that table, and D and trimming were inferred from the DNA. The data show around 250,000 clones, more than 85% seen once. V shed 5 bases and J 2 bases; nucleotides not matched to a gene: 8. This CDR3 has 16 amino acids. The germline V gene encodes CDR1 LNHDA and CDR2 SQIVND (reference sequence). This TCR was recovered from a woman in her seventies with active or convalescent COVID-19. Sequenced: peripheral blood. The rearrangement uses TRBV19 and TRBJ1-2; 10 nucleotides agree with TRBD1. The CDR3: CASSARQGQGNYGYTF. The DNA for the CDR3 is TGTGCCAGTAGTGCTCGACAGGGACAGGGGAACTATGGCTACACCTTC.